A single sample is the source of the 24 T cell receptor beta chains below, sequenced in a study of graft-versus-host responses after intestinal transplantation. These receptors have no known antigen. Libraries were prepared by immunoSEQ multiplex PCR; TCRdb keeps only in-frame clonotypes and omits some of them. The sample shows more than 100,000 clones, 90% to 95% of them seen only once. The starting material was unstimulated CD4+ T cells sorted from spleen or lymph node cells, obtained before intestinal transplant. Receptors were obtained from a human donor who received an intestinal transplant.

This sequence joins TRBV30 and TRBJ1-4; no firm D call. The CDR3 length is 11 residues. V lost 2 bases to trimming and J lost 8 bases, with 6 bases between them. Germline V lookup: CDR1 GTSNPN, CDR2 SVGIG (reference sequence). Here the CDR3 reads CAWSSPEKLFF. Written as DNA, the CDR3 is TGTGCCTGGAGTTCTCCAGAAAAACTGTTTTTT.

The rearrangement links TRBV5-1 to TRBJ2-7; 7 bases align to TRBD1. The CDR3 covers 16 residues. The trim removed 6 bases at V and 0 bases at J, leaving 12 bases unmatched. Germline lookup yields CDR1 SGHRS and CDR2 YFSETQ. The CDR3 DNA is TGCGCCAGCACCCTTTTTACAGGGGATAGCTCCTACGAGCAGTACTTC. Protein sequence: CASTLFTGDSSYEQYF. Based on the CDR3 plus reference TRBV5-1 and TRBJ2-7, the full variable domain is KAGVTQTPRYLIKTRGQQVTLSCSPISGHRSVSWYQQTPGQGLQFLFEYFSETQRNKGNFPGRFSGRQFSNSRSEMNVSTLELGDSALYLCASTLFTGDSSYEQYFGPGTRLTVT.

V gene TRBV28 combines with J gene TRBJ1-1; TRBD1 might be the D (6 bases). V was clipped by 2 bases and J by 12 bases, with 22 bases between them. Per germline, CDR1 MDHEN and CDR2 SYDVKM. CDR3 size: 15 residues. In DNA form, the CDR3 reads TGTGCCAGCAGTTTAAGCCTCACAGGGTCGTTTGGGTCTTTCTTT. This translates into CASSLSLTGSFGSFF.

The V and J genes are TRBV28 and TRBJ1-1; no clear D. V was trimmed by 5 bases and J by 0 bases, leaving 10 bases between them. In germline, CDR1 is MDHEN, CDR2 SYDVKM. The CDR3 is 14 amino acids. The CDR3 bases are TGTGCCAGCAGTAGAATGCGTGTGAACACTGAAGCTTTCTTT. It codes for CASSRMRVNTEAFF.

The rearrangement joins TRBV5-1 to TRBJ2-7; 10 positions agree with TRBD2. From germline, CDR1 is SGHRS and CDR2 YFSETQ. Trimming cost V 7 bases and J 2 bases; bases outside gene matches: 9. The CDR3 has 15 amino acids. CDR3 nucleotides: TGCGCCAGCGGTGTGGGGACTAGCGTTGCCTACGAGCAGTACTTC. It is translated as CASGVGTSVAYEQYF.

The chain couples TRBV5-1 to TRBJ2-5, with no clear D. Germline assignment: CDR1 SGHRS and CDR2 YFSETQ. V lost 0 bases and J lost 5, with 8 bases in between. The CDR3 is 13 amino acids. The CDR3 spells CASSLDPMETQYF. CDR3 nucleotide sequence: TGCGCCAGCAGCTTGGATCCGATGGAGACCCAGTACTTC.

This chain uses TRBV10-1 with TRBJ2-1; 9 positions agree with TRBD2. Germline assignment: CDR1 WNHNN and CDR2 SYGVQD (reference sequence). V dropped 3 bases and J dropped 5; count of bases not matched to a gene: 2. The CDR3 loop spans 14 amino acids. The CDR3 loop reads CASSDSGSDNEQFF. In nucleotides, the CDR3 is TGCGCCAGCAGTGATAGCGGGAGTGACAATGAGCAGTTCTTC.

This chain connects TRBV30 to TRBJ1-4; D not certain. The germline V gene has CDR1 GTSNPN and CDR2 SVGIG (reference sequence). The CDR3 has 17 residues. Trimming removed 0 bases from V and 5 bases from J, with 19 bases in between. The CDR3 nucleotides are TGTGCCTGGAGTGTACCCCTGCGAGCAGGAGGGAATGAAAAACTGTTTTTT. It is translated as CAWSVPLRAGGNEKLFF.

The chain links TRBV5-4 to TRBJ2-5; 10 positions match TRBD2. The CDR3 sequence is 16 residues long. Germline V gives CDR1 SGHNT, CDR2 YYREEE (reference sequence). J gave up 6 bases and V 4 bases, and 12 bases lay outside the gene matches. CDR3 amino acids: CASSALLAGSRQTQYF. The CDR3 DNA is TGTGCCAGCAGCGCTTTACTAGCGGGATCCAGACAGACCCAGTACTTC.

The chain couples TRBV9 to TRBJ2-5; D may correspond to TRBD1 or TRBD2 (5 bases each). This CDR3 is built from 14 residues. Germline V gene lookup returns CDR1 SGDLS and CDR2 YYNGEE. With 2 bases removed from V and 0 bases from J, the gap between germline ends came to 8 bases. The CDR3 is CASSVGTNQETQYF. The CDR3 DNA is TGTGCCAGCAGCGTGGGGACGAACCAAGAGACCCAGTACTTC.

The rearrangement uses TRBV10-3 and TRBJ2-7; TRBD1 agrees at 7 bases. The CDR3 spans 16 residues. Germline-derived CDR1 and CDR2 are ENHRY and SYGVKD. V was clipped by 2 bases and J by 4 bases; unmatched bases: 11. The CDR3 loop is CAISEGQGVLGYEQYF. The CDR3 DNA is TGTGCCATCAGTGAGGGGCAGGGGGTGCTCGGGTACGAGCAGTACTTC.

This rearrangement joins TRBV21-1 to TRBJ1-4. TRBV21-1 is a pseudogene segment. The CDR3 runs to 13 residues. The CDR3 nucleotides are TGTGCCAGCCCCCCGTGTACTAATGAAAAACTGTTTTTT. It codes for CASPPCTNEKLFF.

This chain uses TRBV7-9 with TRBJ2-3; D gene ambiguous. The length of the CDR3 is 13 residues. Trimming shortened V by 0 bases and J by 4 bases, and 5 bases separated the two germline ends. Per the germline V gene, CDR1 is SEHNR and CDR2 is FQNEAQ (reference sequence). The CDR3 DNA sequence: TGTGCCAGCAGCTTAGCGCCCTCAGATACGCAGTATTTT. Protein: CASSLAPSDTQYF. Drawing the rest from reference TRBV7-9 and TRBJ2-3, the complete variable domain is DTGVSQNPRHKITKRGQNVTFRCDPISEHNRLYWYRQTLGQGPEFLTYFQNEAQLEKSRLLSDRFSAERPKGSFSTLEIQRTEQGDSAMYLCASSLAPSDTQYFGPGTRLTVL.

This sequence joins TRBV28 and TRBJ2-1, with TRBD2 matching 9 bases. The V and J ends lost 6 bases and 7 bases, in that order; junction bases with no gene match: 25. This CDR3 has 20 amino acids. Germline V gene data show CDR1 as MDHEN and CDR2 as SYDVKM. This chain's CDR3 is CASRLTRLRETSGDKNEQFF. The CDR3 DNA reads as TGTGCCAGCAGACTGACTCGCCTAAGAGAGACTAGCGGAGATAAGAATGAGCAGTTCTTC.

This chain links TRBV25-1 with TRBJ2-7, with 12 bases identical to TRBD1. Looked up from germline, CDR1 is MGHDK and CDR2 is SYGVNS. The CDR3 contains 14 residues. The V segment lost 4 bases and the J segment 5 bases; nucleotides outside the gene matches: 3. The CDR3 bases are TGTGCCAGCAGTGGGGACAGGGGGCGAAACGAGCAGTACTTC. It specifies CASSGDRGRNEQYF.

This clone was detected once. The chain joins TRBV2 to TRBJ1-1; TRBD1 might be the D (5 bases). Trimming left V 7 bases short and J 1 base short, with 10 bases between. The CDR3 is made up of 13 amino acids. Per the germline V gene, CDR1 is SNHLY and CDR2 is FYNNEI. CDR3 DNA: TGTGCCAGCATACGACAGAGGAACACTGAAGCTTTCTTT. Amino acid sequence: CASIRQRNTEAFF.

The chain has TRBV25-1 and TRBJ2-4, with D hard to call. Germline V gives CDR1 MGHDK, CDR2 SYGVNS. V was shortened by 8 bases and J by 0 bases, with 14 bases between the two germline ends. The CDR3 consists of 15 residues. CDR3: CASPKVGLAKNIQYF. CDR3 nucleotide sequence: TGTGCCAGCCCAAAGGTAGGTCTAGCCAAAAACATTCAGTACTTC. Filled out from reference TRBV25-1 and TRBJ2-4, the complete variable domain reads EADIYQTPRYLVIGTGKKITLECSQTMGHDKMYWYQQDPGMELHLIHYSYGVNSTEKGDLSSESTVSRIRTEHFPLTLESARPSHTSQYLCASPKVGLAKNIQYFGAGTRLSVL.

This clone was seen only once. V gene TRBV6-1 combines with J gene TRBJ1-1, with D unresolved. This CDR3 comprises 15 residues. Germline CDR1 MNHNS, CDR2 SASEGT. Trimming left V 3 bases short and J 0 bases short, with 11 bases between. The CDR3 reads CASSEVAGLNTEAFF. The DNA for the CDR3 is TGTGCCAGCAGTGAGGTTGCCGGTCTGAACACTGAAGCTTTCTTT.

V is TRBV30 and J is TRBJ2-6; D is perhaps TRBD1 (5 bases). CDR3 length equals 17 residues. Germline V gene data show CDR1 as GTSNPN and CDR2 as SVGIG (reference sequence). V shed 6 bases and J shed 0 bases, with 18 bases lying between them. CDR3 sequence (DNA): TGTGCCTGTCCTTCGACAGCTACGCGCTCTGGGGCCAACGTCCTGACTTTC. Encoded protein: CACPSTATRSGANVLTF.

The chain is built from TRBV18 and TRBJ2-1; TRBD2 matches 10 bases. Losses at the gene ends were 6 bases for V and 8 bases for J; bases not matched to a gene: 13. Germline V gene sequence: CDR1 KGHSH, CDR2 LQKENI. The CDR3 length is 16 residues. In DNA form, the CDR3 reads TGTGCCAGCTCCAGAAGGGCTAGCGGGAGTTCGGATGAGCAGTTCTTC. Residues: CASSRRASGSSDEQFF.

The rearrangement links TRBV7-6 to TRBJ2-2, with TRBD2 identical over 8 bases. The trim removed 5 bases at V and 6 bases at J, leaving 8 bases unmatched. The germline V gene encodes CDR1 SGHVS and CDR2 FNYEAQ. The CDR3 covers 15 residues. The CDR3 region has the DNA TGTGCCAGCAGCCCGGGACTAGTTCACGCCGGGGAGCTGTTTTTT. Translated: CASSPGLVHAGELFF.

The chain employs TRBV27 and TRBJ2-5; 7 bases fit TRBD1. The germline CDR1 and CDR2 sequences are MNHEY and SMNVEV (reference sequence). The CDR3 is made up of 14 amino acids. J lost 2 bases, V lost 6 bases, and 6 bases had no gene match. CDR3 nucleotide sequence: TGTGCCAGCAGGCCCGACAGGGTACAAGAGACCCAGTACTTC. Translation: CASRPDRVQETQYF.

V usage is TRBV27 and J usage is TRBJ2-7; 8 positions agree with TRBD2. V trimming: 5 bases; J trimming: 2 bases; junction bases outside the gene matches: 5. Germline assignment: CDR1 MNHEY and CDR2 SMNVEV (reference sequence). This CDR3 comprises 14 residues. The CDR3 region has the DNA TGTGCCAGCAGTCAAAGCGGGGGAACCTACGAGCAGTACTTC. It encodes CASSQSGGTYEQYF.

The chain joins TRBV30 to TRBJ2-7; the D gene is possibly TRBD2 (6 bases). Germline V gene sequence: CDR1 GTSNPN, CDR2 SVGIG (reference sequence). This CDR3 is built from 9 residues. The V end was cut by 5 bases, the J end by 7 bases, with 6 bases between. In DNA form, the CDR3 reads TGTGCCTGGGGGGGGGAGCAGTACTTC. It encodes CAWGGEQYF. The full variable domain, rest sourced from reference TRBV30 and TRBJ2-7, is SQTIHQWPATLVQPVGSPLSLECTVEGTSNPNLYWYRQAAGRGLQLLFYSVGIGQISSEVPQNLSASRPQDRQFILSSKKLLLSDSGFYLCAWGGEQYFGPGTRLTVT.